This entry is about one T cell receptor (beta chain). Sequencing used immunoSEQ multiplex PCR; TCRdb keeps in-frame clones, though not all of them. Of some 120,000 clones in the sample, more than 85% were seen once. The data stem from a study of control samples from healthy donors and cancer patients. Germline CDR1 and CDR2: SGHNT and YENEEA. V was cut by 5 bases and J by 5 bases, with 10 bases left in between. This CDR3 has 13 residues. This clonotype was sampled from a man between 18 and 29 years old in good health. Sequencing used blood. The J gene is TRBJ2-1, the V gene TRBV11-3; D perhaps matches TRBD1 (6 bases). The CDR3 sequence: CASSPGQHNEQFF. CDR3 coding DNA: TGTGCCAGCAGCCCGGGACAACACAATGAGCAGTTCTTC.